One and the same sample provided the 17 T cell receptor beta chains below, sequenced in a study of blood T cell repertoires in COVID-19. Measured with immunoSEQ multiplex PCR; TCRdb has only the in-frame clones, and not every one. In the table there are over 90,000 clones, 70% to 85% of which are singletons. The sequencing sample was made of peripheral blood. The receptors were sampled from a man aged 60-69 years with active or convalescent COVID-19.

The rearrangement uses TRBV19 and TRBJ1-2; D not certain. V dropped 2 bases and J dropped 4 bases, with 14 bases sitting between them. The germline gives CDR1 LNHDA, CDR2 SQIVND (reference sequence). The CDR3 covers 15 residues. In DNA, the CDR3 is TGTGCCAGTAGTATAAGGGAGAGACCCCTCTATGGCTACACCTTC. It is translated as CASSIRERPLYGYTF. The full variable domain, its missing parts supplied by reference TRBV19 and TRBJ1-2, is DGGITQSPKYLFRKEGQNVTLSCEQNLNHDAMYWYRQDPGQGLRLIYYSQIVNDFQKGDIAEGYSVSREKKESFPLTVTSAQKNPTAFYLCASSIRERPLYGYTFGSGTRLTVV.

CDR3 sequence (DNA): TGCGCCAGCAGCTTGGTACTAGGGGGACAGGGGTTTAATTCACCCCTCCACTTT. This gives the protein CASSLVLGGQGFNSPLHF. The chain combines TRBV5-1 with TRBJ1-6; 10 nucleotides match TRBD1. Germline assignment: CDR1 SGHRS and CDR2 YFSETQ. V was clipped by 0 bases and J by 6 bases; unmatched bases: 9. The CDR3 covers 18 residues. Full variable domain (missing parts from reference TRBV5-1 and TRBJ1-6): KAGVTQTPRYLIKTRGQQVTLSCSPISGHRSVSWYQQTPGQGLQFLFEYFSETQRNKGNFPGRFSGRQFSNSRSEMNVSTLELGDSALYLCASSLVLGGQGFNSPLHFGNGTRLTVT.

The V gene is TRBV9, the J gene TRBJ1-1; 7 nucleotides line up with TRBD1. The CDR3 sequence is 17 residues long. Unmatched junction bases numbered 18, after V lost 4 bases and J lost 6 bases. Per the germline V gene, CDR1 is SGDLS and CDR2 is YYNGEE. CDR3 DNA: TGTGCCAGCAGCCCTCGAGGGGATGGGGCAGGGGGGTCTGAAGCTTTCTTT. It specifies CASSPRGDGAGGSEAFF.

The V and J genes are TRBV5-1 and TRBJ2-5; 13 nucleotides line up with TRBD2. The CDR3 has 16 amino acids. The V segment lost 0 bases and the J segment 5 bases; nucleotides outside the gene matches: 4. Germline V lookup: CDR1 SGHRS, CDR2 YFSETQ. CDR3 DNA sequence: TGCGCCAGCAGCTTGGGACTAGCGGGAGGTAGGGAGACCCAGTACTTC. It encodes CASSLGLAGGRETQYF.

This clone has more than one count but fewer than ten. The V call is TRBV28, the J call TRBJ2-7; D possibly corresponds to TRBD1 (6 bases). V lost 5 bases and J 6 bases, leaving 23 bases between the germline ends. The germline V gene has CDR1 MDHEN and CDR2 SYDVKM. The CDR3 is 16 amino acids. Here the CDR3 DNA reads TGTGCCAGCAGTCTACCCCTTCGGACAGTTATCTCCGAGCAGTACTTC. The encoded protein is CASSLPLRTVISEQYF. Complete variable domain (other parts from reference TRBV28 and TRBJ2-7): DVKVTQSSRYLVKRTGEKVFLECVQDMDHENMFWYRQDPGLGLRLIYFSYDVKMKEKGDIPEGYSVSREKKERFSLILESASTNQTSMYLCASSLPLRTVISEQYFGPGTRLTVT.

V gene TRBV28 combines with J gene TRBJ1-5; the D is unclear. The CDR3 runs 13 residues. V was clipped by 5 bases and J by 6 bases, with 11 bases between them. The V gene's germline CDR1 is MDHEN and CDR2 SYDVKM. The CDR3 here is CASSRDSAQPQHF. The CDR3 nucleotides read TGTGCCAGCAGTCGCGACTCGGCTCAGCCCCAGCATTTT. Full variable domain (remainder filled in from reference TRBV28 and TRBJ1-5): DVKVTQSSRYLVKRTGEKVFLECVQDMDHENMFWYRQDPGLGLRLIYFSYDVKMKEKGDIPEGYSVSREKKERFSLILESASTNQTSMYLCASSRDSAQPQHFGDGTRLSIL.

The rearrangement joins TRBV21-1 to TRBJ1-2; TRBD1 is the table's D call, not checked against the DNA. TRBV21-1 is termed a pseudogene. CDR3 length: 14 residues. The CDR3 loop is CASSNGQGNYGYTF. Here the CDR3 DNA reads TGTGCCAGCAGCAATGGACAGGGAAACTATGGCTACACCTTC.

This chain joins TRBV5-6 and TRBJ2-7; TRBD2 is a possible D gene (5 bases). Trimming shortened V by 4 bases and J by 5 bases, and 13 bases separated the two germline ends. CDR3 size: 13 residues. CDR1 and CDR2 (germline): SGHDT, YYEEEE. The chain's CDR3 is CASSRGESDEQYF. DNA for the CDR3: TGTGCCAGCAGCCGGGGTGAGTCTGACGAGCAGTACTTC.

This chain joins TRBV7-9 and TRBJ2-5, with a tentative D call TRBD1 (5 bases). The V end lost 5 bases, the J end lost 4 bases, and 17 bases lay between the germline ends. CDR1 and CDR2 (germline): SEHNR, FQNEAQ (reference sequence). The CDR3 sequence is 15 residues long. CDR3 residues: CASSLFAGQGETQYF. In nucleotides, the CDR3 is TGTGCCAGCAGCCTATTCGCAGGGCAGGGAGAGACCCAGTACTTC.

The J gene is TRBJ2-1, the V gene TRBV28; 7 bases line up with TRBD2. Unmatched junction bases numbered 6, after V lost 4 bases and J lost 0 bases. There are 16 residues in the CDR3. Germline CDR1 is MDHEN and CDR2 is SYDVKM. The CDR3 reads CASSSLLADSYNEQFF. The CDR3 DNA reads TGTGCCAGCAGTTCTCTGCTAGCGGACTCCTACAATGAGCAGTTCTTC.

The table lists this clone with a few counts. The chain joins TRBV6-6 to TRBJ2-3; D is ambiguous. The CDR3 contains 15 residues. The V gene lost 0 bases and the J gene lost 1 base, with 8 bases spanning the gap. Looked up from germline, CDR1 is MNHNY and CDR2 is SVGAGI (reference sequence). DNA for the CDR3: TGTGCCAGCAGTTACTCGACTTCAGGCACAGATACGCAGTATTTT. Residues: CASSYSTSGTDTQYF.

The chain employs TRBV18 and TRBJ1-6; tentatively, D is TRBD1 (5 bases). This CDR3 spans 14 amino acids. V gave up 3 bases and J gave up 8 bases, with 11 bases separating them. Germline loops: CDR1 KGHSH, CDR2 LQKENI. CDR3 sequence (DNA): TGTGCCAGCTCACCTTCGGGGGGAGATTCACCCCTCCACTTT. Its translation: CASSPSGGDSPLHF.

The V and J genes are TRBV2 and TRBJ1-2; D remains unclear. The CDR3 contains 13 residues. The V end was cut by 6 bases, the J end by 7 bases, with 15 bases between. Per the germline V gene, CDR1 is SNHLY and CDR2 is FYNNEI. This CDR3 reads CASSSGPGSGYTF. As DNA, the CDR3 is TGTGCCAGCAGCTCAGGACCGGGGAGTGGCTACACCTTC.

The chain employs TRBV19 and TRBJ2-7, with 11 bases matching TRBD1. The germline V gene has CDR1 LNHDA and CDR2 SQIVND (reference sequence). Trimming removed 5 bases from V and 5 bases from J; junction bases left unmatched: 8. There are 15 residues in the CDR3. The CDR3 DNA sequence: TGTGCCAGTAGTGTTACCGGGACAGGGGGAAACGAGCAGTACTTC. Amino acids: CASSVTGTGGNEQYF.

J is TRBJ2-1 and V is TRBV30, with 7 bases that match TRBD2. Trimming cost V 0 bases and J 7 bases; bases outside gene matches: 6. Germline CDR1 and CDR2: GTSNPN and SVGIG (reference sequence). The CDR3 totals 14 residues. CDR3 protein: CAWSVGAGVNEQFF. The CDR3 region has the DNA TGTGCCTGGAGTGTAGGGGCGGGAGTGAATGAGCAGTTCTTC.

This chain uses TRBV23-1 with TRBJ2-7; 7 nucleotides align to TRBD2. TRBV23-1 is flagged as an ORF with uncertain function. The V segment lost 0 bases and the J segment 3 bases; nucleotides outside the gene matches: 17. CDR3 length: 19 amino acids. CDR3 in amino acids: CASSQSLVRRESRGYEQYF. CDR3 coding DNA: TGCGCCAGCAGTCAATCCTTGGTTAGGCGGGAGAGTAGGGGCTACGAGCAGTACTTC.

The chain uses TRBV7-2 and TRBJ2-1; D is perhaps TRBD1 (5 bases). Germline V gene sequence: CDR1 SGHTA, CDR2 FQGNSA. V shed 1 base and J shed 1 base, with 8 bases lying between them. The CDR3 sequence is 15 residues long. The CDR3 DNA reads as TGTGCCAGCAGCTTAGAGGGGTCATCCTACAATGAGCAGTTCTTC. It specifies CASSLEGSSYNEQFF.